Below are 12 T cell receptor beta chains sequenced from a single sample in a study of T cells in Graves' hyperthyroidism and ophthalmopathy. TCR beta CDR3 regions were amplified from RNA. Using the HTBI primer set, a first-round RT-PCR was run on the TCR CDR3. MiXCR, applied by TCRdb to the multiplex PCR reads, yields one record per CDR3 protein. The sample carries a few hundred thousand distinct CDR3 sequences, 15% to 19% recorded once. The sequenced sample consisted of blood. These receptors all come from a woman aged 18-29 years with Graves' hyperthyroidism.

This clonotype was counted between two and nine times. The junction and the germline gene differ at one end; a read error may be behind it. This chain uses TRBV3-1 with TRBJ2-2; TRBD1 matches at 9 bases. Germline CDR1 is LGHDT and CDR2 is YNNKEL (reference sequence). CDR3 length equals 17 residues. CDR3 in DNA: TGCGCCAGCAGCCTGATTCCCGGGACAGGGTATACCGGGGAGCTGTTTTTT. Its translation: CASSLIPGTGYTGELFF.

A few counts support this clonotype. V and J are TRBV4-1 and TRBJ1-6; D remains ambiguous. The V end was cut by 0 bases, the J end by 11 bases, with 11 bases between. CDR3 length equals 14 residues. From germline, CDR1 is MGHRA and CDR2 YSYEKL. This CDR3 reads CASSQDYEGAPLHF. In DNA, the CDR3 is TGCGCCAGCAGCCAAGATTATGAGGGTGCACCCCTCCACTTT.

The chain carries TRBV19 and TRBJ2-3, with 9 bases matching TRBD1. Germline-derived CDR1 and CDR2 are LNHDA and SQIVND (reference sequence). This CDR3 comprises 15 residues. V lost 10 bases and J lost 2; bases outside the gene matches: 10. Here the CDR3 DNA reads TGTGCCACCCTGGGACAGGGCGCCTCCACAGATACGCAGTATTTT. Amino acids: CATLGQGASTDTQYF. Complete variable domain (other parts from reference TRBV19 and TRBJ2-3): DGGITQSPKYLFRKEGQNVTLSCEQNLNHDAMYWYRQDPGQGLRLIYYSQIVNDFQKGDIAEGYSVSREKKESFPLTVTSAQKNPTAFYLCATLGQGASTDTQYFGPGTRLTVL.

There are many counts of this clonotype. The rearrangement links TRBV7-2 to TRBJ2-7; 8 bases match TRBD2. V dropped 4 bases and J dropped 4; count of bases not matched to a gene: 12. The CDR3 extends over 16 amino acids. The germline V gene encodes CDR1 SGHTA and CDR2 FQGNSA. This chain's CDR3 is CASSSRSGGGKYEQYF. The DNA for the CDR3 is TGTGCCAGCAGCTCCCGGTCGGGCGGGGGGAAGTACGAGCAGTACTTC.

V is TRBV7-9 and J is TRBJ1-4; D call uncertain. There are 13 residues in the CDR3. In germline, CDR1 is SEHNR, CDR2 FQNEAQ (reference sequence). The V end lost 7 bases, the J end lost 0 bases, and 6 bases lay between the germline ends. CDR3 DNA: TGTGCCAGCATGAGTTCAACTAATGAAAAACTGTTTTTT. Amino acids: CASMSSTNEKLFF.

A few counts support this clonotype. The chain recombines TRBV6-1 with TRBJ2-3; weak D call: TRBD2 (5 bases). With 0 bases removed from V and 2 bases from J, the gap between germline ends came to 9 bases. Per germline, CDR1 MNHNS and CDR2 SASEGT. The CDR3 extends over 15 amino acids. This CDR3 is CASSEAREFTDTQYF. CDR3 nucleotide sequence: TGTGCCAGCAGTGAAGCGAGGGAATTCACAGATACGCAGTATTTT.

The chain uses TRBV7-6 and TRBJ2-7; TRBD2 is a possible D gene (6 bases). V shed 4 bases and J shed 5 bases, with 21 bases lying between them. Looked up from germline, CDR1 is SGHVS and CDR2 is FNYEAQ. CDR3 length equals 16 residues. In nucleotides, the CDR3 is TGTGCCAGCAGCTGGGGGGACCTAGGGGTTTACGACGAGCAGTACTTC. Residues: CASSWGDLGVYDEQYF.

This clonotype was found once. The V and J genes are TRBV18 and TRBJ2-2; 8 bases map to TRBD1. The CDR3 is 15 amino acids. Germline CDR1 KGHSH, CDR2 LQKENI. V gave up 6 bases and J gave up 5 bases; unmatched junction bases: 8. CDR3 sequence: CASSAGTGFTGELFF. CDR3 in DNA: TGTGCCAGCTCGGCCGGGACAGGATTTACCGGGGAGCTGTTTTTT.

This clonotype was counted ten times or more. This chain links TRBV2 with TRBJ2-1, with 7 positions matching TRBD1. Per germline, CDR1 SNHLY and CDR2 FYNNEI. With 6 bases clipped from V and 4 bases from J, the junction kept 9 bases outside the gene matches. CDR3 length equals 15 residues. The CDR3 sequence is CASSTQGVRYNEQFF. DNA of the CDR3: TGTGCCAGCAGCACGCAGGGGGTCAGGTACAATGAGCAGTTCTTC.

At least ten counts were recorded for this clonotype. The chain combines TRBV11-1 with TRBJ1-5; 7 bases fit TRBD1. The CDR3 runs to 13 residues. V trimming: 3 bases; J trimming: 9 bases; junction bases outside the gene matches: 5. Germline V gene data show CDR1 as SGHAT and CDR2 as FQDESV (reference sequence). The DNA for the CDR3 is TGTGCCAGCAGCTTTTCCGCAGGGGGGCCCCAGCATTTT. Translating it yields CASSFSAGGPQHF.

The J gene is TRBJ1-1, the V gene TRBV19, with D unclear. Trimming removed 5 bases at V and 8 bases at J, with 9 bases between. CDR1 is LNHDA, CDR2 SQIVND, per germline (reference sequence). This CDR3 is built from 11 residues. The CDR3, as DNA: TGTGCCAGTAGTGTGGCAGCAGAAGCTTTCTTT. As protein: CASSVAAEAFF.

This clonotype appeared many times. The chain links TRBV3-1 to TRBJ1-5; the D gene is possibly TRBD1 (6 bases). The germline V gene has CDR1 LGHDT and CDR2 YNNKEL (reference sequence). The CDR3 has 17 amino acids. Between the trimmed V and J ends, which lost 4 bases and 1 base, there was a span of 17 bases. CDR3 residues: CASSPSWDTLSNQPQHF. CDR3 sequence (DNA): TGTGCCAGCAGCCCGTCTTGGGACACCTTAAGCAATCAGCCCCAGCATTTT.